One sample yielded the 21 T cell receptor beta chains listed below, sequenced in a study of blood T cells in healthy people across ages. The authors ran a second PCR of 7 to 11 cycles using a sample-barcoded 5' primer and a J-beta primer mix. TCRdb re-called the 5' RACE reads through MiXCR, storing one row per CDR3 protein. The sample includes about 780,000 distinct CDR3 sequences, about 46% seen only once; the top ten take about a sixth. Sequenced input: blood. These receptors were collected from an elderly man in good health.

J is TRBJ1-6 and V is TRBV12-3 or TRBV12-4, with D hard to call. This CDR3 has 14 residues. Trimming left V 7 bases short and J 4 bases short, with 11 bases between. CDR3 coding DNA: TGTGCCAGCACACCCAAGGGTTATAATTCACCCCTCCACTTT. As protein: CASTPKGYNSPLHF.

The table lists this clonotype with a few counts. V is TRBV10-3 and J is TRBJ2-1; 8 bases align to TRBD2. Germline assignment: CDR1 ENHRY and CDR2 SYGVKD. CDR3 size: 16 residues. With V trimmed by 3 bases and J by 7 bases, 11 bases remained unmatched. The CDR3 loop reads CAISDHDGRAGNEQFF. CDR3 sequence (DNA): TGTGCCATCAGTGATCATGACGGGAGGGCCGGGAATGAGCAGTTCTTC.

The CDR3 sequence: CASSSLGQGGPYEQFF. The CDR3 bases are TGTGCCAGCAGCTCGCTGGGACAGGGGGGGCCGTATGAGCAGTTCTTC. J is TRBJ2-1 and V is TRBV11-2, with 11 bases lining up with TRBD1. V lost 4 bases and J lost 8; bases outside the gene matches: 10. Germline CDR1 and CDR2: SGHAT and FQNNGV. CDR3 length equals 16 residues. Full variable domain (rest looked up from reference TRBV11-2 and TRBJ2-1): EAGVAQSPRYKIIEKRQSVAFWCNPISGHATLYWYQQILGQGPKLLIQFQNNGVVDDSQLPKDRFSAERLKGVDSTLKIQPAKLEDSAVYLCASSSLGQGGPYEQFFGPGTRLTVL.

This clonotype was picked up a small number of times. The chain combines TRBV20-1 with TRBJ1-2; possible D gene TRBD1, 6 bases. CDR3 length equals 13 residues. Germline V lookup: CDR1 DFQATT, CDR2 SNEGSKA (reference sequence). V was clipped by 3 bases and J by 4 bases, with 12 bases between them. The CDR3: CSARLDRGYGYTF. As DNA, the CDR3 is TGCAGTGCTAGGTTGGACAGAGGCTATGGCTACACCTTC.

This clonotype was recorded a few times. The V call is TRBV28, the J call TRBJ2-7; the D gene is possibly TRBD1 (6 bases). The CDR3 spans 14 residues. V shed 5 bases and J shed 3 bases, with 14 bases lying between them. In germline, CDR1 is MDHEN, CDR2 SYDVKM. This CDR3 is CASSPYNRDYEQYF. As DNA, the CDR3 is TGTGCCAGCAGTCCCTACAACAGGGACTACGAGCAGTACTTC.

This chain links TRBV7-9 with TRBJ1-1; 7 bases match TRBD1. The V gene end was trimmed by 1 base and the J gene end by 11 bases; junction bases not matched to a gene: 19. The V gene's germline CDR1 is SEHNR and CDR2 FQNEAQ (reference sequence). CDR3 length: 17 amino acids. This chain's CDR3 is CASSLGSRGDTRSRAFF. The CDR3 coding sequence is TGTGCCAGCAGCTTAGGCTCCAGGGGGGATACGAGGTCCAGGGCTTTCTTT.

The chain combines TRBV7-2 with TRBJ2-7; D might be TRBD1 or TRBD2, each matching 5 bases. This CDR3 is built from 14 residues. V was pared by 5 bases and J by 0 bases, with 11 bases between. Germline V lookup: CDR1 SGHTA, CDR2 FQGNSA. CDR3 sequence: CASSPGPSSYEQYF. For the CDR3, the DNA is TGTGCCAGCAGCCCGGGGCCAAGCTCCTACGAGCAGTACTTC.

The chain carries TRBV20-1 and TRBJ2-1; TRBD2 matches at 15 bases. The CDR3 spans 17 residues. Germline V gene sequence: CDR1 DFQATT, CDR2 SNEGSKA (reference sequence). Trimming removed 6 bases from V and 0 bases from J; junction bases left unmatched: 6. The CDR3: CSAVGTSGRSSYNEQFF. Written as DNA, the CDR3 is TGCAGTGCAGTGGGGACTAGCGGGAGGAGCTCCTACAATGAGCAGTTCTTC.

This sequence joins TRBV5-1 and TRBJ2-7, with a possible D match to TRBD2 (6 bases). Per germline, CDR1 SGHRS and CDR2 YFSETQ. The V end lost 4 bases, the J end lost 2 bases, and 16 bases lay between the germline ends. The CDR3 totals 15 residues. This chain's CDR3 is CASSRGAGSAYEQYF. The CDR3 DNA reads TGCGCCAGCAGCAGAGGTGCGGGAAGCGCCTACGAGCAGTACTTC. The whole variable domain, filled in from reference TRBV5-1 and TRBJ2-7, reads KAGVTQTPRYLIKTRGQQVTLSCSPISGHRSVSWYQQTPGQGLQFLFEYFSETQRNKGNFPGRFSGRQFSNSRSEMNVSTLELGDSALYLCASSRGAGSAYEQYFGPGTRLTVT.

The V and J genes are TRBV29-1 and TRBJ1-1; D unresolved. Germline V CDR1 and CDR2: SQVTM, ANQGSEA. This CDR3 is 14 amino acids long. The V end lost 2 bases, the J end lost 1 base, and 11 bases lay between the germline ends. The CDR3 region is CSVENTAGNTEAFF. The CDR3 DNA sequence: TGCAGCGTTGAAAATACGGCGGGGAACACTGAAGCTTTCTTT.

This clonotype was detected a few times. The V gene is TRBV20-1, the J gene TRBJ2-7; TRBD2 matches at 10 bases. This CDR3 comprises 15 residues. V was clipped by 2 bases and J by 2 bases; unmatched bases: 6. Looked up from germline, CDR1 is DFQATT and CDR2 is SNEGSKA (reference sequence). The CDR3 DNA is TGCAGTGCTAGAAAAACTAGCGGGAATACCTACGAGCAGTACTTC. Its protein is CSARKTSGNTYEQYF.

This clonotype was observed a few times. The V and J genes are TRBV12-3 or TRBV12-4 and TRBJ2-5; no clear D gene. V gave up 5 bases and J gave up 5 bases, with 9 bases separating them. This CDR3 has 12 amino acids. CDR3 in DNA: TGTGCCAGCAGTCCCTTGATGGAGACCCAGTACTTC. Protein: CASSPLMETQYF.

About this clonotype: A much larger clone is a single base away; this may be a read error. V usage is TRBV7-2 and J usage is TRBJ2-1, with 9 positions matching TRBD2. This CDR3 has 16 residues. Germline CDR1 and CDR2: SGHTA and FQGNSA. V shed 1 base, J shed 10 bases, and the junction held 11 bases outside the gene matches. DNA for the CDR3: TGTGCCAGCAGCTTAGACTCCGGGACTAGCTTCGACGAGCAGTTCTTC. Encoded protein: CASSLDSGTSFDEQFF.

A note on this clonotype: A junction end diverges from the germline sequence, so it may reflect a read error. This chain connects TRBV12-3 or TRBV12-4 to TRBJ2-7; a weak D match, TRBD1 (6 bases). The CDR3 runs to 15 residues. The DNA for the CDR3 is TGTGCCAGCAGTTTAAAGGCAGGGGAAACCTACGAGCGGTACTTC. Protein product: CASSLKAGETYERYF.

With respect to this clonotype: Sequence at one end of the junction differs from germline and may be a read error. The chain is built from TRBV29-1 and TRBJ2-7, with 8 nucleotides matching TRBD2. Germline V CDR1 and CDR2: SQVTM, ANQGSEA. There are 14 residues in the CDR3. The chain's CDR3 is CSIDVPGLGYEQYF. The CDR3 nucleotides read TGCAGCATTGACGTTCCGGGACTAGGCTACGAGCAGTACTTC.

The table lists this clonotype with many counts. The chain links TRBV7-9 to TRBJ2-3; 9 bases map to TRBD2. The CDR3 is 15 residues long. After removal of 6 bases from V and 4 bases from J, the junction contained 8 bases not matched to a gene. Germline V gene sequence: CDR1 SEHNR, CDR2 FQNEAQ (reference sequence). The CDR3 region has the DNA TGTGCCAGCAGTTTAATTGCGGGAGGGTCAGATACGCAGTATTTT. Protein: CASSLIAGGSDTQYF.

Many counts were recorded for this clonotype. This chain joins TRBV28 and TRBJ2-7; D possibly uses TRBD1 or TRBD2 (6 bases each). The CDR3 consists of 15 residues. CDR1 MDHEN and CDR2 SYDVKM come from the germline V gene. V dropped 3 bases and J dropped 5 bases, with 17 bases sitting between them. The CDR3: CASSFPRGAAHEQYF. For the CDR3, the DNA is TGTGCCAGCAGTTTCCCAAGGGGGGCGGCCCACGAGCAGTACTTC.

The table lists this clonotype with a few counts. The J gene is TRBJ2-1, the V gene TRBV10-3, with 11 bases that match TRBD2. The CDR3 is 13 residues long. Germline V CDR1 and CDR2: ENHRY, SYGVKD. The junction had 12 bases not matched to a gene; V was cut back by 10 bases and J by 13 bases. CDR3 bases: TGTGCCACTACCGGGACTAGCGGAGGAAAACAGTTCTTC. This encodes CATTGTSGGKQFF.

Only a few counts were recorded for this clonotype. The gene calls are TRBV4-3 and TRBJ2-1; 8 bases align to TRBD2. The germline gives CDR1 LGHNA, CDR2 YSLEER. CDR3 length equals 15 residues. The V gene end was trimmed by 4 bases and the J gene end by 5 bases; junction bases not matched to a gene: 7. DNA of the CDR3: TGCGCCAGCAGCCCCCAAAGCGGGAGCCACAATGAGCAGTTCTTC. Encoded protein: CASSPQSGSHNEQFF.

The chain uses TRBV20-1 and TRBJ1-2, with TRBD1 as a possible D gene (5 bases). Germline V gene sequence: CDR1 DFQATT, CDR2 SNEGSKA (reference sequence). Trimming left V 6 bases short and J 7 bases short, with 21 bases between. CDR3 length equals 14 residues. CDR3 residues: CSALTSTVRVGYTF. CDR3 nucleotides: TGCAGTGCCCTAACGTCGACAGTAAGGGTTGGCTACACCTTC.

This clonotype was recorded many times. This chain connects TRBV20-1 to TRBJ2-1; perhaps TRBD2 as D (6 bases). Trimming took off 7 bases at V and 2 bases at J, with 12 bases between the two ends. Germline V lookup: CDR1 DFQATT, CDR2 SNEGSKA (reference sequence). The CDR3 totals 13 residues. CDR3 nucleotide sequence: TGCAGTGGGGGGACTGCCACCTACAATGAGCAGTTCTTC. This translates into CSGGTATYNEQFF.